Sequencing of this T cell receptor beta chain was carried out in a study of breast tumors, draining lymph nodes, adjacent tissues. General study findings and limits: Findings are consistent with lymph node origin and intratumoral expansion of most tumor T cells. Tumor TCR diversity was below lymph nodes but above nontumor tissue. Tumor T cell lymph node origin was a supported hypothesis, not proven. Luminal-like breast cancer showed significantly greater tumor-nontumor repertoire similarity than basal-like breast cancer did.

Ten or more counts support this clonotype. Its target is not known. Breast cancer patients provided tissue from their axillary draining lymph nodes. Each CDR3 protein is one row after TCRdb ran MiXCR on the multiplex PCR reads. This table holds about 89,000 distinct CDR3 sequences, roughly 29% found once. The CDR3 sequence is 15 residues long. After removal of 0 bases from V and 6 bases from J, the junction contained 4 bases not matched to a gene. Germline lookup yields CDR1 LNHNV and CDR2 YYDKDF (reference sequence). The clonotype comes from a female donor with breast cancer. Some clones in this sample may be carry-over from other donors' samples. Sequenced input: axillary lymph node tissue. The J gene is TRBJ2-7, the V gene TRBV15; 11 bases agree with TRBD1. CDR3 nucleotides: TGTGCCACCAGCAGAGATTTGGGACAGGGGGTCGAGCAGTACTTC. This gives the protein CATSRDLGQGVEQYF.